The 10 T cell receptor beta chains reported below all come from one sample, sequenced in a study of cytomegalovirus exposure and HLA in healthy donors. Amplification used 60 Vbeta primers and 13 Jbeta primers. This table comes from immunoSEQ multiplex PCR, and its TCRdb copy is limited to in-frame clones, with some not included. The sample shows 150,000 to 200,000 clones, approximately 70% of them seen only once. Sequencing input: PBMCs. The receptors originated from a man aged 40-49 years in good health and CMV-seropositive.

This chain links TRBV5-1 with TRBJ2-1; weak D call: TRBD2 (6 bases). The CDR3 is 14 amino acids. Germline V gene lookup returns CDR1 SGHRS and CDR2 YFSETQ. The ends were cut back, 4 bases at V and 6 bases at J, with 14 bases in the middle. CDR3 loop: CASSLRDLINEQFF. As DNA, the CDR3 is TGCGCCAGCAGCCTCCGGGACTTAATCAATGAGCAGTTCTTC.

The rearrangement uses TRBV2 and TRBJ2-2, with D hard to call. The V gene lost 5 bases and the J gene lost 0 bases, with 7 bases spanning the gap. The CDR3 is made up of 14 amino acids. Per the germline V gene, CDR1 is SNHLY and CDR2 is FYNNEI. CDR3 amino acids: CASSNRSNTGELFF. CDR3 sequence (DNA): TGTGCCAGCAGTAACCGGTCGAACACCGGGGAGCTGTTTTTT.

The gene calls are TRBV5-1 and TRBJ1-3; D uncertain. V lost 7 bases, J lost 3 bases, and 11 bases lay in between. The CDR3 has 13 amino acids. Germline assignment: CDR1 SGHRS and CDR2 YFSETQ. CDR3 sequence: CASGGGVGNTIYF. For the CDR3, the DNA is TGCGCCAGCGGCGGAGGAGTTGGAAACACCATATATTTT.

This clone has just one count. The rearrangement joins TRBV5-8 to TRBJ1-6; a weak D match, TRBD1 (5 bases). Germline CDR1 and CDR2: SGHTS and YDEGEE. The CDR3 contains 15 residues. Between the trimmed V and J ends, which lost 2 bases and 4 bases, there was a span of 10 bases. This CDR3 reads CASSLTGGYNSPLHF. CDR3 nucleotides: TGTGCCAGCAGCTTAACTGGGGGGTATAATTCACCCCTCCACTTT.

With regard to this clone: Other nucleotide sequences from this sample produce the same CDR3. The chain employs TRBV18 and TRBJ1-1; D perhaps matches TRBD1 (5 bases). Trimming took 3 bases from V and 0 from J, leaving 11 bases between them. Germline V gene lookup returns CDR1 KGHSH and CDR2 LQKENI. This CDR3 has 15 amino acids. The CDR3 sequence is CASSPGTGLNTEAFF. Here the CDR3 DNA reads TGTGCCAGCTCACCTGGAACAGGTTTGAACACTGAAGCTTTCTTT.

CDR3 amino acids: CASSQVSSGGAWYEQYF. In nucleotides, the CDR3 is TGCGCCAGCAGCCAAGTGTCTAGCGGGGGTGCTTGGTACGAGCAGTACTTC. This chain connects TRBV4-3 to TRBJ2-7; the match to TRBD2 covers 10 bases. Germline V CDR1 and CDR2: LGHNA, YSLEER. The trim removed 1 base at V and 4 bases at J, leaving 10 bases unmatched. The CDR3 loop spans 17 amino acids.

The chain has TRBV6-5 and TRBJ1-2; weak D call: TRBD1 (5 bases). Trimming cost V 2 bases and J 6 bases, with 13 bases left between them. There are 14 residues in the CDR3. In germline, CDR1 is MNHEY, CDR2 SVGAGI. CDR3 sequence: CASSYGTPGNGYTF. The DNA of the CDR3 is TGTGCCAGCAGTTACGGGACTCCGGGGAATGGCTACACCTTC.

Comment on this clone: The junction does not match germline at one end; this may be a read error. The chain's CDR3 is CSSSFGRDEQYF. As DNA, the CDR3 is TGTTCCAGCAGCTTCGGGAGGGACGAGCAGTACTTC. The chain carries TRBV7-9 and TRBJ2-7; TRBD2 agrees at 8 bases. Looked up from germline, CDR1 is SEHNR and CDR2 is FQNEAQ (reference sequence). This CDR3 is built from 12 residues. Drawing the rest from reference TRBV7-9 and TRBJ2-7, the complete variable domain is DTGVSQNPRHKITKRGQNVTFRCDPISEHNRLYWYRQTLGQGPEFLTYFQNEAQLEKSRLLSDRFSAERPKGSFSTLEIQRTEQGDSAMYLCSSSFGRDEQYFGPGTRLTVT.

The chain uses TRBV29-1 and TRBJ1-1; 7 nucleotides agree with TRBD1. CDR1 SQVTM and CDR2 ANQGSEA come from the germline V gene. CDR3 length equals 13 residues. V trimming: 4 bases; J trimming: 5 bases; junction bases outside the gene matches: 7. CDR3 in amino acids: CSVGQGQGTEAFF. In DNA form, the CDR3 reads TGCAGCGTTGGACAGGGCCAGGGGACTGAAGCTTTCTTT.

V is TRBV19 and J is TRBJ1-2, with a weak D call TRBD1 (6 bases). Trimming took off 5 bases at V and 4 bases at J, with 14 bases between the two ends. The CDR3 extends over 14 amino acids. Germline loops: CDR1 LNHDA, CDR2 SQIVND (reference sequence). The CDR3 DNA reads TGTGCCAGTAGTCGAATCGGGACACCCTATGGCTACACCTTC. This encodes CASSRIGTPYGYTF. Drawing the rest from reference TRBV19 and TRBJ1-2, the complete variable domain is DGGITQSPKYLFRKEGQNVTLSCEQNLNHDAMYWYRQDPGQGLRLIYYSQIVNDFQKGDIAEGYSVSREKKESFPLTVTSAQKNPTAFYLCASSRIGTPYGYTFGSGTRLTVV.